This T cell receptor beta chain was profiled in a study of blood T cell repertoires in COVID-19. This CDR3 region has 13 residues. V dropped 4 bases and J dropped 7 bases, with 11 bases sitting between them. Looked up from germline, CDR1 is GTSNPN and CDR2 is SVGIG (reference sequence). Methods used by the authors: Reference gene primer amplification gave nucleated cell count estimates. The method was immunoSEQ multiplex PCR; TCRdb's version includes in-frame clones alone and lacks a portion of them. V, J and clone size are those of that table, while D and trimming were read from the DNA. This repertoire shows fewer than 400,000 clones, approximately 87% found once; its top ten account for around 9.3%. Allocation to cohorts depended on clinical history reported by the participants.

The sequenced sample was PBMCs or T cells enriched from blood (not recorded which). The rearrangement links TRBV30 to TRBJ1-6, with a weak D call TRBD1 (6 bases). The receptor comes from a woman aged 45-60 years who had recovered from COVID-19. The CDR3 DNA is TGTGCCTGGACAGGACAGAAGAATTCACCCCTCCACTTT. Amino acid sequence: CAWTGQKNSPLHF.